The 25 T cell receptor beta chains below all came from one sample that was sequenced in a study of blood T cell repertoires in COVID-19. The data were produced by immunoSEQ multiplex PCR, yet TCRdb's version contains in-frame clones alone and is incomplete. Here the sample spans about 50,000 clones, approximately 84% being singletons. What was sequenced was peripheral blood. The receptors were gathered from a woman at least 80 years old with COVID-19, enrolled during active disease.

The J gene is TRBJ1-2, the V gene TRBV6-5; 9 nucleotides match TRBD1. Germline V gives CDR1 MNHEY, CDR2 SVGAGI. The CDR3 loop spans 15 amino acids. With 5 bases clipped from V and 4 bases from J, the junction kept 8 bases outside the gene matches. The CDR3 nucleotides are TGTGCCAGCAGTACACAGGGGGCGCCCGTCTATGGCTACACCTTC. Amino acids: CASSTQGAPVYGYTF.

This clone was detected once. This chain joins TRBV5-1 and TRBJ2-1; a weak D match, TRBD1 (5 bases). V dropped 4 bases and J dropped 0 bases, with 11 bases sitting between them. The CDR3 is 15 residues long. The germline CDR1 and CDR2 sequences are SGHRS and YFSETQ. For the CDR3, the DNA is TGCGCCAGCAGCCCACGGACAAGCTCCTACAATGAGCAGTTCTTC. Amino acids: CASSPRTSSYNEQFF. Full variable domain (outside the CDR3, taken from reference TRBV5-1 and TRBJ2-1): KAGVTQTPRYLIKTRGQQVTLSCSPISGHRSVSWYQQTPGQGLQFLFEYFSETQRNKGNFPGRFSGRQFSNSRSEMNVSTLELGDSALYLCASSPRTSSYNEQFFGPGTRLTVL.

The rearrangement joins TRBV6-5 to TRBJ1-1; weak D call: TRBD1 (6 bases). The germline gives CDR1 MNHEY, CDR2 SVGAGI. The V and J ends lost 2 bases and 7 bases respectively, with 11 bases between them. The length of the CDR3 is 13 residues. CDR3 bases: TGTGCCAGCAGTTACGACTTGGACAGTGAAGCTTTCTTT. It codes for CASSYDLDSEAFF.

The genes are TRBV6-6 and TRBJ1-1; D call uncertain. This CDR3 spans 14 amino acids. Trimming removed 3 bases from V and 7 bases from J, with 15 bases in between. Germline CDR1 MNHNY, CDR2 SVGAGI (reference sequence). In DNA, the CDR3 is TGTGCCAGCAGTTATTCAACGGTGGCGGGTGAAGCTTTCTTT. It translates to CASSYSTVAGEAFF.

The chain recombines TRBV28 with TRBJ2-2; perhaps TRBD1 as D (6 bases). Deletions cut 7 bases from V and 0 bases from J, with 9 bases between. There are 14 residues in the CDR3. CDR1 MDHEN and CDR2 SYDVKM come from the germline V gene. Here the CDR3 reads CASKGHSNTGELFF. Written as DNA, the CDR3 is TGTGCCAGCAAGGGACATTCGAACACCGGGGAGCTGTTTTTT.

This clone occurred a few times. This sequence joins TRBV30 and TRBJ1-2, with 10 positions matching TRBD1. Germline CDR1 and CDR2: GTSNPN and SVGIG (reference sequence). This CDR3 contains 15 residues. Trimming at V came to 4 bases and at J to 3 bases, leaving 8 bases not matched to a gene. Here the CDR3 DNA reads TGTGCCTGGACCCGCGGGACAGGGGCGCACTATGGCTACACCTTC. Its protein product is CAWTRGTGAHYGYTF.

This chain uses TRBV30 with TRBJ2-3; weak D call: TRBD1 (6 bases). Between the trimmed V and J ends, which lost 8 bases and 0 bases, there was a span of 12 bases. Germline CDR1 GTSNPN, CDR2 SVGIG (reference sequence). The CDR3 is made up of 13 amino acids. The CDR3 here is CAGRTASTDTQYF. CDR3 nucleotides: TGTGCCGGCCGGACAGCTAGCACAGATACGCAGTATTTT.

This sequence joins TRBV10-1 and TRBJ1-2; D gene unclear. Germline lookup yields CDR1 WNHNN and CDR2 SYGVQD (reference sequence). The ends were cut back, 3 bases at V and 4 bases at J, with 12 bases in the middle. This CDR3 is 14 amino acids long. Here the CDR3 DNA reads TGCGCCAGCAGTGAAAGTTCGCGGCCCTATGGCTACACCTTC. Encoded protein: CASSESSRPYGYTF.

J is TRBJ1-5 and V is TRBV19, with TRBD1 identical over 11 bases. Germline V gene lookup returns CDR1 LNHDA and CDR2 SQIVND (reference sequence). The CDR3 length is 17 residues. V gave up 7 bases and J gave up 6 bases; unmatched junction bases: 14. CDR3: CASTDRASGTGGQPQHF. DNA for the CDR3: TGTGCCAGTACCGATAGGGCCTCCGGGACAGGGGGTCAGCCCCAGCATTTT. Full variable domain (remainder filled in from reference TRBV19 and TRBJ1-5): DGGITQSPKYLFRKEGQNVTLSCEQNLNHDAMYWYRQDPGQGLRLIYYSQIVNDFQKGDIAEGYSVSREKKESFPLTVTSAQKNPTAFYLCASTDRASGTGGQPQHFGDGTRLSIL.

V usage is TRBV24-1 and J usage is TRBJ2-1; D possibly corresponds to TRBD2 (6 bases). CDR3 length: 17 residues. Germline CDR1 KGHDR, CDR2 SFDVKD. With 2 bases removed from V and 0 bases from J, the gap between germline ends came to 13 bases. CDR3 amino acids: CATSDSSTRSSYNEQFF. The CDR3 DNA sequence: TGTGCCACCAGTGATTCCTCGACTAGGAGCTCCTACAATGAGCAGTTCTTC.

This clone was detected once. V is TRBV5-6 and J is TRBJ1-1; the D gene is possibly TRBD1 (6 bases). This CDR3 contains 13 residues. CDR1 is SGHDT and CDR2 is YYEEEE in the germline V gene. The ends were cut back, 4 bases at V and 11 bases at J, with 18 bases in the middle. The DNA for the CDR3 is TGTGCCAGCAGCGTGACAGGTACGATGGTTGCTTTCTTT. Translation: CASSVTGTMVAFF.

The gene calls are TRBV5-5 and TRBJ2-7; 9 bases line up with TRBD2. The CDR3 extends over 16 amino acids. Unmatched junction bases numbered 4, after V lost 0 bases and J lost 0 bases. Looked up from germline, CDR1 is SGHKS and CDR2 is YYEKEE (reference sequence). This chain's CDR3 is CASSLGGGDYSYEQYF. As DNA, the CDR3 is TGTGCCAGCAGCTTGGGCGGGGGGGATTACTCCTACGAGCAGTACTTC.

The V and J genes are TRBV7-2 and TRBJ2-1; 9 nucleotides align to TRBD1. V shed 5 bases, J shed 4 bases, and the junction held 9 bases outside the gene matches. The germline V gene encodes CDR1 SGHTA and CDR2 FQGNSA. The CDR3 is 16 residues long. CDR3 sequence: CASSLNTGTGYNEQFF. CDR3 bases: TGTGCCAGCAGCCTTAATACCGGGACAGGGTACAATGAGCAGTTCTTC.

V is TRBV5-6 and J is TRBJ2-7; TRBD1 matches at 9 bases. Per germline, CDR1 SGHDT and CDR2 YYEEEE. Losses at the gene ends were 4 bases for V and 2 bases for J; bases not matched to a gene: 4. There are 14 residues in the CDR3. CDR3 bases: TGTGCCAGCAGCATCGGGACAGGGACCTACGAGCAGTACTTC. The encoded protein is CASSIGTGTYEQYF.

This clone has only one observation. The CDR3 DNA is TGTGCCAGCTCACCACTCGGACAAGAAGAGACCCAGTACTTC. This encodes CASSPLGQEETQYF. This chain uses TRBV18 with TRBJ2-5, with D possibly being TRBD1 (5 bases). The CDR3 sequence is 14 residues long. The V gene's germline CDR1 is KGHSH and CDR2 LQKENI. Trimming removed 1 base at V and 3 bases at J, with 9 bases between.

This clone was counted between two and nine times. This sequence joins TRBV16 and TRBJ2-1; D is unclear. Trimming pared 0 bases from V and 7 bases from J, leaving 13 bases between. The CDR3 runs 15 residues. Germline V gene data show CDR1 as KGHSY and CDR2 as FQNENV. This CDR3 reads CASSQSPMSVNEQFF. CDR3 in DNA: TGTGCCAGCAGCCAATCCCCGATGAGTGTGAATGAGCAGTTCTTC.

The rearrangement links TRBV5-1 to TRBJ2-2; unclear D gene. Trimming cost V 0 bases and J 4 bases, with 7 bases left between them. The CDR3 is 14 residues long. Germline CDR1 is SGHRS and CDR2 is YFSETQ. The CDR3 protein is CASSLAPPTGELFF. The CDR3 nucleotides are TGCGCCAGCAGCTTGGCCCCTCCCACCGGGGAGCTGTTTTTT.

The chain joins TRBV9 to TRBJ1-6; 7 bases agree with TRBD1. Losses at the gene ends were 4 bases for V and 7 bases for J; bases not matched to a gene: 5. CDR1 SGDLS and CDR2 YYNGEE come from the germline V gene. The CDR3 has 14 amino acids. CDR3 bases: TGTGCCAGCAGCCTAAGGACAGGAAATTCACCCCTCCACTTT. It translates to CASSLRTGNSPLHF.

CDR3 sequence: CASSLARLAGPYEQYF. The CDR3 region has the DNA TGTGCCAGCAGCTTGGCCCGACTAGCGGGGCCCTACGAGCAGTACTTC. V and J are TRBV5-5 and TRBJ2-7; TRBD2 agrees at 11 bases. The CDR3 is 16 amino acids. CDR1 and CDR2 from the germline V gene are SGHKS and YYEKEE (reference sequence). V shed 0 bases, J shed 2 bases, and the junction held 4 bases outside the gene matches.

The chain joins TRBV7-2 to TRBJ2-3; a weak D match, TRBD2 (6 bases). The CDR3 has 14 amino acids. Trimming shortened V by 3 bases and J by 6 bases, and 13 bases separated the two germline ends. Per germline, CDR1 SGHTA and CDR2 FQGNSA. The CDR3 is CASSFLGGVDTQYF. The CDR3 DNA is TGTGCCAGCAGCTTTCTCGGGGGTGTGGATACGCAGTATTTT. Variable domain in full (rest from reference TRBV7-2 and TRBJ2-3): GAGVSQSPSNKVTEKGKDVELRCDPISGHTALYWYRQSLGQGLEFLIYFQGNSAPDKSGLPSDRFSAERTGGSVSTLTIQRTQQEDSAVYLCASSFLGGVDTQYFGPGTRLTVL.

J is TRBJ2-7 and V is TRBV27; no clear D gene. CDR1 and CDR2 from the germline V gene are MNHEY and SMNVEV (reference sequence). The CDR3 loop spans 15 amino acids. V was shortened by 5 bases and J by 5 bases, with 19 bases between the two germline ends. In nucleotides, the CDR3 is TGTGCCAGCAGTCCCCCGTCCGGGTATCAAAACGAGCAGTACTTC. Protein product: CASSPPSGYQNEQYF.

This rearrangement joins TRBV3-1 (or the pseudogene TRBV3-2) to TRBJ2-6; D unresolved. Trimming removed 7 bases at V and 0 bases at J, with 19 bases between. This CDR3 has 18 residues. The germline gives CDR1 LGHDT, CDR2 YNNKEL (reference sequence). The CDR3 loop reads CASTSANRRSSGANVLTF. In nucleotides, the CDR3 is TGTGCCAGCACCTCTGCGAACAGAAGAAGCTCTGGGGCCAACGTCCTGACTTTC.

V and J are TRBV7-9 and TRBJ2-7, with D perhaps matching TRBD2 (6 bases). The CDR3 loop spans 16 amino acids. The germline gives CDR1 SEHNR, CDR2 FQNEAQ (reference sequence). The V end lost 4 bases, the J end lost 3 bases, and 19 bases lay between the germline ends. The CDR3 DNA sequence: TGTGCCAGCAGCTCACCTCCGGGGGTTTTGCGCTACGAGCAGTACTTC. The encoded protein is CASSSPPGVLRYEQYF.

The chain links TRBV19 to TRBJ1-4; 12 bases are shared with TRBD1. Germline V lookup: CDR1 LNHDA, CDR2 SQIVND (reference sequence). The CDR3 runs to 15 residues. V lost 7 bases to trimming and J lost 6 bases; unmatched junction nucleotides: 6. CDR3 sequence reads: CASMGQGARHEKLFF. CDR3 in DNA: TGTGCCAGTATGGGACAGGGGGCGCGTCATGAAAAACTGTTTTTT.

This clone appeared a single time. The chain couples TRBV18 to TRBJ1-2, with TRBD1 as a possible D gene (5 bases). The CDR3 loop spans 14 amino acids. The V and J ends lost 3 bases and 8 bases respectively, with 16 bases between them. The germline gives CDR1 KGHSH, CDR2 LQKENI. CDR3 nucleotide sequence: TGTGCCAGCTCACCGGGGGGGACCCACCGGGGCTACACCTTC. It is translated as CASSPGGTHRGYTF.